This T cell receptor beta chain was sequenced for a study of beta chain features in type 1 diabetes. Germline lookup yields CDR1 MDHEN and CDR2 SYDVKM. The germline V and J ends were trimmed by 3 bases and 4 bases, with 9 bases remaining between them. The CDR3 spans 13 residues. Concerning this clone: The antigen is not known.

General study findings and limits: A moderate, significant TCRB CDR3 shortening appeared in type 1 diabetes across four CD4+ subsets.

Every bit of the isolated RNA underwent reverse transcription, so sequencing read expressed TCRB transcripts. Only in-frame clones appear in the TCRdb table, and some are missing; sequencing was by immunoSEQ multiplex PCR. Here the sample spans about 150,000 clones, under 13% being singletons. Source material: central memory CD4+ T cells from blood. The sequence came from a man aged 25 to 40 with type 1 diabetes. This chain links TRBV28 with TRBJ1-2, with D perhaps TRBD1 (6 bases). The CDR3 DNA sequence: TGTGCCAGCAGTTTCGGACAGACCTATGGCTACACCTTC. It specifies CASSFGQTYGYTF.